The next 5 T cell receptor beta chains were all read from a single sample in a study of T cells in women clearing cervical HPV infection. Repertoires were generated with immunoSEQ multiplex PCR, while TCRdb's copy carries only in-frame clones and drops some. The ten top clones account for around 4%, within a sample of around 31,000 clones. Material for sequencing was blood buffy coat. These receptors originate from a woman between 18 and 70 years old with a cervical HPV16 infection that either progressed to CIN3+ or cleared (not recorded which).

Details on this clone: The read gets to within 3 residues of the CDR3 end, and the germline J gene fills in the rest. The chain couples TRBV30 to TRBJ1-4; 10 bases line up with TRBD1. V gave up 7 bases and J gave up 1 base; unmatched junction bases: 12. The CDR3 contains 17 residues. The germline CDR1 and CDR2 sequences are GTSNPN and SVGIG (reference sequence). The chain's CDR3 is CASPRDRGVGTNEKLFF. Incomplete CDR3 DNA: TGTGCCTCCCCCCGGGACAGGGGCGTTGGAACTAATGAAAAA.

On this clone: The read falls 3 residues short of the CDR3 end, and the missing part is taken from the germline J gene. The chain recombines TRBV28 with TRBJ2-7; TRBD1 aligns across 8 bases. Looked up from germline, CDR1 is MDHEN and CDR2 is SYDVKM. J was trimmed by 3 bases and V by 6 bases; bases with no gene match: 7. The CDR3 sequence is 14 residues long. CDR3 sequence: CASSYQGARYEQYF. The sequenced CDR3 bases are TGTGCCAGCAGCTATCAGGGGGCGCGCTACGAG.

The CDR3 protein is CAISSGVVLMNTEAFF. Partial CDR3 DNA: TGTGCCATCAGTTCCGGGGTAGTCTTAATGAACACTGAA. The chain carries TRBV10-3 and TRBJ1-1; D remains unclear. The sequenced fragment ends 3 residues before the CDR3 boundary, so the rest is inferred from the germline J gene. This CDR3 is 16 amino acids long. V gave up 5 bases and J gave up 0 bases, with 16 bases separating them. Looked up from germline, CDR1 is ENHRY and CDR2 is SYGVKD.

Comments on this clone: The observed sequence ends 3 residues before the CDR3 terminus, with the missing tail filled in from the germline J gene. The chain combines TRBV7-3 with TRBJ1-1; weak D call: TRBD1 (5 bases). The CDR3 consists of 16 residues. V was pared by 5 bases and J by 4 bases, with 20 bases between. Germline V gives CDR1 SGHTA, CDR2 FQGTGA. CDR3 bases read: TGTGCCAGCAGCCTAAGGCCCTACAGGCTCGGCACTGAA. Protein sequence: CASSLRPYRLGTE. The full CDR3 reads CASSLRPYRLGTEAFF.

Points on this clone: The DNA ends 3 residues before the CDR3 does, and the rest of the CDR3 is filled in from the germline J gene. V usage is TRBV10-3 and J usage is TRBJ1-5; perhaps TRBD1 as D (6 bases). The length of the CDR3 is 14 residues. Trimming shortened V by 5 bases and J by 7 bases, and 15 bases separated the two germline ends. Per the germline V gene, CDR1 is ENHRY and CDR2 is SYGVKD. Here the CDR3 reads CAISQGNLRQPQHF. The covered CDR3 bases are TGTGCCATCAGTCAGGGGAACCTCAGACAGCCC.